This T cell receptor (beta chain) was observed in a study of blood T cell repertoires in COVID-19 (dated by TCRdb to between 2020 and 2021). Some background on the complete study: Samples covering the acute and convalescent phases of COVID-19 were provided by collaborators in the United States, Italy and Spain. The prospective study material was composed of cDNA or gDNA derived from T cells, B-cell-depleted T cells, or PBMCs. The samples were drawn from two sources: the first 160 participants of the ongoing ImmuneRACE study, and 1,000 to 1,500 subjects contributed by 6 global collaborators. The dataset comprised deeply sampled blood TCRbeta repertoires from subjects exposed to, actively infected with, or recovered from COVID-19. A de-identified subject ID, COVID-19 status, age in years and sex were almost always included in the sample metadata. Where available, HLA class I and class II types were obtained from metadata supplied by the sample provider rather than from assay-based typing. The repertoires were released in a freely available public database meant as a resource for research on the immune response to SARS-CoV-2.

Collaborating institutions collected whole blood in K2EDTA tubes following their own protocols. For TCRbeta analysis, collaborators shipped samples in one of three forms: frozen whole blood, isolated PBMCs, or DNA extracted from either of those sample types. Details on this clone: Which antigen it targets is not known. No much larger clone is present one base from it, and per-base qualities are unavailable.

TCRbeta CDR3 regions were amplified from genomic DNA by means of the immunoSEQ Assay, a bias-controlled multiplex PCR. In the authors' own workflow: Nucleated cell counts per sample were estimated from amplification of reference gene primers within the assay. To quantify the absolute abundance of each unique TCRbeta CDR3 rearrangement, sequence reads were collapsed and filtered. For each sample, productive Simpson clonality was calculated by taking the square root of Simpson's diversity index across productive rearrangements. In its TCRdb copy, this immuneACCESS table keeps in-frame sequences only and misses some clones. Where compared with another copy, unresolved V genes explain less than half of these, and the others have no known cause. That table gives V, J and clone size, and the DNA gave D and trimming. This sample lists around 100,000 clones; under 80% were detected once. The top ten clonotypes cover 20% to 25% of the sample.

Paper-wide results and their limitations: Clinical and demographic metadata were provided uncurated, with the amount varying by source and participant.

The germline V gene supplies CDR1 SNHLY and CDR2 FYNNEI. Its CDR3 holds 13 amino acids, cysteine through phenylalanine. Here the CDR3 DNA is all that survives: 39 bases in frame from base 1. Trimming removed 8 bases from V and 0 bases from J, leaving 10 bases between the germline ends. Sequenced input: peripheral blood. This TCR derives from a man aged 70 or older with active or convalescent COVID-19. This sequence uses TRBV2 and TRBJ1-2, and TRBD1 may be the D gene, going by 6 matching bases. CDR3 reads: CASRTAANYGYTF. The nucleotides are TGTGCCAGCCGGACAGCAGCTAACTATGGCTACACCTTC.